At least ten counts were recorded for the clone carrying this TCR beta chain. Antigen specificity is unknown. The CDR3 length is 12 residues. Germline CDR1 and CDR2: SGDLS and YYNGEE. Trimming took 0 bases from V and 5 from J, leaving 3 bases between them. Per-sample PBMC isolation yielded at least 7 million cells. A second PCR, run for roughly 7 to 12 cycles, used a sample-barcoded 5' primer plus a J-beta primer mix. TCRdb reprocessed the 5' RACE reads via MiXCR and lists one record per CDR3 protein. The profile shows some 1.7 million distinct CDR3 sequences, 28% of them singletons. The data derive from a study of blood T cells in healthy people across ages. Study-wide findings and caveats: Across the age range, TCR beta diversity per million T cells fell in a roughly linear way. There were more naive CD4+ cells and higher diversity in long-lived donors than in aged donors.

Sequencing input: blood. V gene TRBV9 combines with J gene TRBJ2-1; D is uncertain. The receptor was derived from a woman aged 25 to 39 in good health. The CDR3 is CASSVADNEQFF. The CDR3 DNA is TGTGCCAGCAGCGTAGCGGACAATGAGCAGTTCTTC.